Presented here are 22 T cell receptor beta chains from one specimen sequenced in a study of follicular helper T cells after annual influenza vaccination. Assay: immunoSEQ multiplex PCR; the TCRdb copy retains only in-frame clones and omits some. The sample holds roughly 9,000 clones, about 83% seen once. Indicated time point: 2013-2014 season, 7 days after vaccination. This specimen was CXCR5+ CD38- circulating T follicular helper cells from blood, taken 7 days after influenza vaccination. Described subset: circulating Tfh, non-naive CD4+CXCR5+PD-1+ (ICOS+CD38+ or ICOS-CD38-). These receptors were collected from an adult who received the influenza vaccine.

This clone occurred once. V and J are TRBV6-5 and TRBJ1-5; no clear D gene. Per the germline V gene, CDR1 is MNHEY and CDR2 is SVGAGI. V dropped 8 bases and J dropped 0 bases, with 11 bases sitting between them. The CDR3 runs to 14 residues. For the CDR3, the DNA is TGTGCCAGCGGGCGGACGGTTAGCAATCAGCCCCAGCATTTT. This codes for CASGRTVSNQPQHF.

The chain uses TRBV5-1 and TRBJ2-3; D tentatively fits TRBD1 or TRBD2 (6 bases each). V was trimmed by 4 bases and J by 5 bases, leaving 11 bases between them. The germline V gene has CDR1 SGHRS and CDR2 YFSETQ. The CDR3 totals 13 residues. This chain's CDR3 is CASSLQGGDTQYF. As DNA, the CDR3 is TGCGCCAGCAGCCTACAGGGAGGAGATACGCAGTATTTT.

The chain couples TRBV27 to TRBJ2-1, with a possible D match to TRBD2 (5 bases). V was shortened by 2 bases and J by 7 bases, with 9 bases between the two germline ends. CDR1 is MNHEY and CDR2 is SMNVEV in the germline V gene (reference sequence). The CDR3 covers 13 residues. The CDR3 protein is CASSLTRLNEQFF. CDR3 nucleotides: TGTGCCAGCAGTTTAACTAGGTTAAATGAGCAGTTCTTC.

V and J are TRBV27 and TRBJ2-2; 8 positions match TRBD1. The J segment lost 1 base and the V segment lost 7 bases, leaving 5 bases of the junction unmatched. Germline lookup yields CDR1 MNHEY and CDR2 SMNVEV (reference sequence). This CDR3 contains 15 residues. The CDR3, as DNA: TGTGCCAGCACCAGGACAGGGAGGAACACCGGGGAGCTGTTTTTT. Translating it yields CASTRTGRNTGELFF.

This chain joins TRBV28 and TRBJ1-1; D is uncertain. V dropped 3 bases and J dropped 6 bases, with 14 bases sitting between them. The germline V gene has CDR1 MDHEN and CDR2 SYDVKM. The CDR3 runs to 14 residues. The CDR3 bases are TGTGCCAGCAGTTTCCCTCTCCCGCGGGCTGAAGCTTTCTTT. It yields the protein CASSFPLPRAEAFF.

For the CDR3, the DNA is TGTGCCAGCAGCTTGGGGGGAGCGGGGGGCACCACAGATACGCAGTATTTT. Its translation: CASSLGGAGGTTDTQYF. The V gene is TRBV5-4, the J gene TRBJ2-3; TRBD2 agrees at 9 bases. The CDR3 contains 17 residues. Germline trimming cut 0 bases from V and 2 bases from J; bases unmatched to any gene: 7. CDR1 is SGHNT, CDR2 YYREEE, per germline (reference sequence).

This clone occurred a few times. The chain recombines TRBV30 with TRBJ1-2, with D hard to call. CDR1 and CDR2 from the germline V gene are GTSNPN and SVGIG (reference sequence). With 0 bases removed from V and 7 bases from J, the gap between germline ends came to 9 bases. The CDR3 is 12 residues long. The CDR3 loop is CAWSVSPAGYTF. CDR3 DNA: TGTGCCTGGAGTGTGAGCCCCGCTGGCTACACCTTC. Drawing the rest from reference TRBV30 and TRBJ1-2, the complete variable domain is SQTIHQWPATLVQPVGSPLSLECTVEGTSNPNLYWYRQAAGRGLQLLFYSVGIGQISSEVPQNLSASRPQDRQFILSSKKLLLSDSGFYLCAWSVSPAGYTFGSGTRLTVV.

V usage is TRBV7-2 and J usage is TRBJ1-2, with a possible D match to TRBD1 (5 bases). Germline V gives CDR1 SGHTA, CDR2 FQGNSA. The CDR3 contains 16 residues. V was shortened by 1 base and J by 4 bases, with 16 bases between the two germline ends. The CDR3 here is CASSLGGRGVGYGYTF. The CDR3 region has the DNA TGTGCCAGCAGCTTAGGGGGGAGGGGAGTAGGCTATGGCTACACCTTC. Complete variable domain (other parts from reference TRBV7-2 and TRBJ1-2): GAGVSQSPSNKVTEKGKDVELRCDPISGHTALYWYRQSLGQGLEFLIYFQGNSAPDKSGLPSDRFSAERTGGSVSTLTIQRTQQEDSAVYLCASSLGGRGVGYGYTFGSGTRLTVV.

The CDR3 coding sequence is TGTGCCAGCAGCCCTCGGCCACCGGGACAGGGCTCTGAAGCTTTCTTT. Its translation is CASSPRPPGQGSEAFF. The chain employs TRBV7-8 and TRBJ1-1, with 9 nucleotides matching TRBD1. The length of the CDR3 is 16 residues. CDR1 and CDR2 from the germline V gene are SGHVS and FQNEAQ. The V gene end was trimmed by 5 bases and the J gene end by 6 bases; junction bases not matched to a gene: 13. Full variable domain (remainder filled in from reference TRBV7-8 and TRBJ1-1): GAGVSQSPRYKVAKRGQDVALRCDPISGHVSLFWYQQALGQGPEFLTYFQNEAQLDKSGLPSDRFFAERPEGSVSTLKIQRTQQEDSAVYLCASSPRPPGQGSEAFFGQGTRLTVV.

This clone was counted a single time. The chain links TRBV7-2 to TRBJ2-2, with D possibly TRBD1 on 6 matching bases. Trimming removed 1 base from V and 3 bases from J, with 12 bases in between. This CDR3 is 16 amino acids long. Germline CDR1 and CDR2: SGHTA and FQGNSA. CDR3 region: CASSLEAGAYTGELFF. CDR3 nucleotides: TGTGCCAGCAGCTTAGAAGCAGGGGCGTACACCGGGGAGCTGTTTTTT.

The V gene is TRBV18, the J gene TRBJ2-4; 7 bases line up with TRBD1. The CDR3 is 15 residues long. V gave up 4 bases and J gave up 5 bases; unmatched junction bases: 8. The germline V gene has CDR1 KGHSH and CDR2 LQKENI. The CDR3 region has the DNA TGTGCCAGCTCACTGAGGACAGGAGCACAAAACATTCAGTACTTC. It is translated as CASSLRTGAQNIQYF.

V and J are TRBV7-2 and TRBJ2-1; D is perhaps TRBD2 (5 bases). This CDR3 has 16 residues. The germline gives CDR1 SGHTA, CDR2 FQGNSA. The V end lost 5 bases, the J end lost 5 bases, and 19 bases lay between the germline ends. CDR3 loop: CASSPRTFSLNNEQFF. The DNA of the CDR3 is TGTGCCAGCAGCCCCCGGACTTTTTCACTAAACAATGAGCAGTTCTTC.

The chain links TRBV19 to TRBJ1-5; a weak D match, TRBD1 (5 bases). Germline-derived CDR1 and CDR2 are LNHDA and SQIVND (reference sequence). Trimming took 11 bases from V and 10 from J, leaving 9 bases between them. The CDR3 extends over 9 amino acids. CDR3 DNA: TGTGCCTCGGGGGAACCCCAGCATTTT. Encoded protein: CASGEPQHF.

The chain has TRBV28 and TRBJ2-2; tentative D call: TRBD1 (5 bases). Trimming took off 3 bases at V and 7 bases at J, with 15 bases between the two ends. The germline CDR1 and CDR2 sequences are MDHEN and SYDVKM. This CDR3 contains 15 residues. The CDR3 is CASSFGAASGGELFF. CDR3 sequence (DNA): TGTGCCAGCAGTTTTGGGGCGGCGTCGGGCGGGGAGCTGTTTTTT.

The chain recombines TRBV28 with TRBJ2-5; 7 nucleotides match TRBD1. Germline V gives CDR1 MDHEN, CDR2 SYDVKM. J was trimmed by 5 bases and V by 3 bases; bases with no gene match: 6. This CDR3 is built from 14 residues. CDR3 region: CASSFTDRDETQYF. Written as DNA, the CDR3 is TGTGCCAGCAGTTTCACCGACAGGGACGAGACCCAGTACTTC.

This chain connects TRBV4-3 to TRBJ2-7; 13 bases match TRBD2. The germline gives CDR1 LGHNA, CDR2 YSLEER. Trimming at V came to 0 bases and at J to 3 bases, leaving 2 bases not matched to a gene. The CDR3 covers 16 residues. The chain's CDR3 is CASSQDGTSGDYEQYF. For the CDR3, the DNA is TGCGCCAGCAGCCAAGATGGGACTAGCGGGGACTACGAGCAGTACTTC.

This chain joins TRBV9 and TRBJ2-5; D gene ambiguous. Trimming took 4 bases from V and 7 from J, leaving 14 bases between them. The CDR3 runs to 13 residues. Germline CDR1 reads SGDLS; CDR2 reads YYNGEE. The CDR3 loop is CASSPAPSWTQYF. In DNA form, the CDR3 reads TGTGCCAGCAGCCCAGCCCCTAGTTGGACCCAGTACTTC. The whole variable domain, remainder taken from reference TRBV9 and TRBJ2-5, is DSGVTQTPKHLITATGQRVTLRCSPRSGDLSVYWYQQSLDQGLQFLIQYYNGEERAKGNILERFSAQQFPDLHSELNLSSLELGDSALYFCASSPAPSWTQYFGPGTRLLVL.

This chain links TRBV7-6 with TRBJ2-5; D might be TRBD2 (6 bases). V was clipped by 5 bases and J by 5 bases, with 18 bases between them. The CDR3 is 15 residues long. Germline CDR1 is SGHVS and CDR2 is FNYEAQ. DNA for the CDR3: TGTGCCAGCAGCAAGTCCGGGACTCCCGCGGAGACCCAGTACTTC. Protein product: CASSKSGTPAETQYF.

CDR3 amino acids: CSGVADTQYF. The CDR3 coding sequence is TGCAGTGGCGTGGCAGATACGCAGTATTTT. The chain joins TRBV20-1 to TRBJ2-3; no definite D call. Per germline, CDR1 DFQATT and CDR2 SNEGSKA (reference sequence). The CDR3 length is 10 residues. V gave up 7 bases and J gave up 4 bases, with 6 bases separating them.

This chain uses TRBV11-2 with TRBJ2-2, with D maybe TRBD2 (5 bases). This CDR3 region has 17 residues. Looked up from germline, CDR1 is SGHAT and CDR2 is FQNNGV. Trimming took off 0 bases at V and 4 bases at J, with 15 bases between the two ends. The CDR3 loop is CASSLDRGLRGTGELFF. The CDR3 DNA is TGTGCCAGCAGCTTAGATCGTGGGTTACGGGGCACCGGGGAGCTGTTTTTT.

This rearrangement joins TRBV2 to TRBJ1-2; 8 bases line up with TRBD1. The CDR3 length is 17 residues. The germline gives CDR1 SNHLY, CDR2 FYNNEI. J was trimmed by 4 bases and V by 7 bases; bases with no gene match: 17. CDR3 in amino acids: CASKEWGAGGIGYGYTF. CDR3 in DNA: TGTGCCAGCAAAGAATGGGGGGCAGGGGGCATCGGCTATGGCTACACCTTC.

The CDR3 DNA follows: TGTGCCAGCAGCTCGGGTCTCCAAGAGACCCAGTACTTC. It translates to CASSSGLQETQYF. This sequence joins TRBV7-6 and TRBJ2-5; D remains ambiguous. Germline assignment: CDR1 SGHVS and CDR2 FNYEAQ. The CDR3 has 13 amino acids. V gave up 4 bases and J gave up 1 base, with 7 bases separating them.